The sample holds one count of the clone carrying this T cell receptor (beta chain). Trimming stripped 4 bases from V and 5 bases from J, with 9 bases between. The CDR3 covers 13 residues. The repertoire was sequenced with immunoSEQ multiplex PCR; TCRdb's copy has only in-frame clones and lacks some. Among around 110,000 clones, 84% were seen once, and the ten largest hold around 3.9%. These data belong to a study of blood T cell repertoires in COVID-19. About the study: Samples taken during acute and convalescent COVID-19 were collected in the United States, Italy and Spain. T cells, B-cell-depleted T cells, or PBMCs provided the cDNA or gDNA that served as material.

The sequence was collected from a woman aged 30 to 39 who had recovered from COVID-19. The V call is TRBV12-3 or TRBV12-4, the J call TRBJ1-5; no reliable D call. Sample: PBMCs or T cells enriched from blood (not recorded which). The CDR3 nucleotides read TGTGCCAGCAGTTACAGCTCTCATCAGCCCCAGCATTTT. This codes for CASSYSSHQPQHF.